Below, 18 T cell receptor beta chains from the same sample are listed, as sequenced in a study of beta chain features in type 1 diabetes. The study reverse transcribed the entire isolated RNA, so it sequenced expressed TCRB transcripts. The table came from immunoSEQ multiplex PCR; TCRdb's copy has only in-frame clones and leaves some out. Among a few hundred thousand clones listed, 25% to 35% were seen once. Sequencing was performed on central memory CD4+ T cells from blood. The receptor set was obtained from a man aged 25 to 40 in good health.

This clone has just a few counts. The CDR3 region has the DNA TGTGCCAGCAGCGTTCTAGCGGGAGCCTCCTACGAGCAGTACTTC. It encodes CASSVLAGASYEQYF. This chain connects TRBV7-9 to TRBJ2-7; 10 positions agree with TRBD2. The CDR3 is made up of 15 amino acids. J was trimmed by 0 bases and V by 5 bases; bases with no gene match: 4. CDR1 SEHNR and CDR2 FQNEAQ come from the germline V gene (reference sequence).

The chain joins TRBV30 to TRBJ1-4; no definite D call. Germline values: CDR1 GTSNPN, CDR2 SVGIG (reference sequence). The germline V and J ends were trimmed by 0 bases and 7 bases, with 9 bases remaining between them. CDR3 size: 13 residues. DNA for the CDR3: TGTGCCTGGAGTGTACAGTTTAGTGAAAAACTGTTTTTT. Encoded protein: CAWSVQFSEKLFF.

The chain joins TRBV20-1 to TRBJ2-7; weak D call: TRBD2 (6 bases). The CDR3 runs to 11 residues. The germline CDR1 and CDR2 sequences are DFQATT and SNEGSKA (reference sequence). V was trimmed by 7 bases and J by 5 bases, leaving 12 bases between them. The chain's CDR3 is CSGEDRNEQYF. CDR3 coding DNA: TGCAGTGGGGAGGACCGAAACGAGCAGTACTTC.

This chain uses TRBV7-9 with TRBJ2-5; no firm D call. Deletions cut 10 bases from V and 0 bases from J, with 9 bases between. Per germline, CDR1 SEHNR and CDR2 FQNEAQ (reference sequence). The CDR3 runs 12 residues. In DNA, the CDR3 is TGTGCCACCACCAGAAACCAAGAGACCCAGTACTTC. Protein product: CATTRNQETQYF.

This clone was observed a handful of times. The genes are TRBV15 and TRBJ2-1; 10 bases fit TRBD2. Trimming took 5 bases from V and 4 from J; bases not matched to a gene: 11. This CDR3 contains 17 residues. CDR1 is LNHNV and CDR2 is YYDKDF in the germline V gene (reference sequence). CDR3: CATSHYKSLAGYNEQFF. DNA for the CDR3: TGTGCCACCAGCCACTACAAGTCACTAGCGGGATACAATGAGCAGTTCTTC.

This rearrangement joins TRBV7-2 to TRBJ1-2; no clear D. This CDR3 region has 17 residues. Germline CDR1 SGHTA, CDR2 FQGNSA. The V end lost 5 bases, the J end lost 6 bases, and 25 bases lay between the germline ends. The CDR3 region is CASSLSVSSARNDGYTF. In DNA form, the CDR3 reads TGTGCCAGCAGCCTCTCTGTTTCTTCGGCCCGCAACGATGGCTACACCTTC. The entire variable domain, with the rest obtained from reference TRBV7-2 and TRBJ1-2, is as follows: GAGVSQSPSNKVTEKGKDVELRCDPISGHTALYWYRQSLGQGLEFLIYFQGNSAPDKSGLPSDRFSAERTGGSVSTLTIQRTQQEDSAVYLCASSLSVSSARNDGYTFGSGTRLTVV.

This clone has just a few counts. This chain uses TRBV4-2 with TRBJ2-3; D tentatively fits TRBD1 or TRBD2 (5 bases each). The CDR3 has 15 amino acids. Per germline, CDR1 LGHNA and CDR2 YNFKEQ. Trimming took 1 base from V and 1 from J, leaving 9 bases between them. Here the CDR3 DNA reads TGTGCCAGCAGCCAAGCGGGGCGGGGCACAGATACGCAGTATTTT. Its translation: CASSQAGRGTDTQYF.

Only a few counts were recorded for this clone. J is TRBJ2-5 and V is TRBV7-2; 8 bases are a match to TRBD2. Germline V gives CDR1 SGHTA, CDR2 FQGNSA. Trimming took 3 bases from V and 6 from J; bases not matched to a gene: 9. The CDR3 is 15 residues long. The chain's CDR3 is CASSFQREWEKTQYF. The CDR3, as DNA: TGTGCCAGCAGCTTTCAGCGGGAGTGGGAGAAGACCCAGTACTTC.

The chain recombines TRBV2 with TRBJ2-1, with 12 positions matching TRBD2. Germline CDR1 reads SNHLY; CDR2 reads FYNNEI. The CDR3 is 15 amino acids. Trimming at V came to 6 bases and at J to 3 bases, leaving 3 bases not matched to a gene. CDR3 sequence (DNA): TGTGCCAGCAGGAGGACTAGCGGGAACTACAATGAGCAGTTCTTC. It translates to CASRRTSGNYNEQFF.

With regard to this clone: Other nucleotide sequences in the sample specify the same CDR3. The gene calls are TRBV29-1 and TRBJ2-7, with D tentatively TRBD2 (6 bases). The V end lost 2 bases, the J end lost 3 bases, and 11 bases lay between the germline ends. Germline V gene data show CDR1 as SQVTM and CDR2 as ANQGSEA. This CDR3 is built from 13 residues. The CDR3 DNA reads as TGCAGCGTTGAATCCGGGAGAGGCTACGAGCAGTACTTC. As protein: CSVESGRGYEQYF.

This clone was counted only a few times. The rearrangement uses TRBV2 and TRBJ2-5; D perhaps matches TRBD1 (6 bases). Germline loops: CDR1 SNHLY, CDR2 FYNNEI. V dropped 6 bases and J dropped 5 bases, with 16 bases sitting between them. This CDR3 region has 14 residues. The chain's CDR3 is CASSLQGMRETQYF. The CDR3 nucleotides are TGTGCCAGCAGCCTACAGGGAATGAGGGAGACCCAGTACTTC. The full variable domain, with the rest looked up from reference TRBV2 and TRBJ2-5, is EPEVTQTPSHQVTQMGQEVILRCVPISNHLYFYWYRQILGQKVEFLVSFYNNEISEKSEIFDDQFSVERPDGSNFTLKIRSTKLEDSAMYFCASSLQGMRETQYFGPGTRLLVL.

The chain combines TRBV2 with TRBJ2-5, with 9 positions matching TRBD2. The length of the CDR3 is 16 residues. The V and J ends lost 6 bases and 5 bases, in that order; junction bases with no gene match: 13. The germline gives CDR1 SNHLY, CDR2 FYNNEI. In DNA, the CDR3 is TGTGCCAGCAGCTTAGCGGGGGTAAGAGGACAGGAGACCCAGTACTTC. The encoded protein is CASSLAGVRGQETQYF.

This clone turned up a few times. The chain carries TRBV27 and TRBJ1-3, with 8 bases aligning to TRBD1. Germline V lookup: CDR1 MNHEY, CDR2 SMNVEV (reference sequence). V was clipped by 4 bases and J by 4 bases; unmatched bases: 9. CDR3 length equals 16 residues. The chain's CDR3 is CASSSDRGSGGNTIYF. CDR3 bases: TGTGCCAGCAGTTCCGACAGGGGAAGTGGAGGAAACACCATATATTTT.

CDR3 DNA sequence: TGCAGCGTTGTTAGAATTGCGAGAGAGACCCAGTACTTC. Residues: CSVVRIARETQYF. The genes are TRBV29-1 and TRBJ2-5; no reliable D call. V gave up 4 bases and J gave up 4 bases, with 13 bases separating them. Germline CDR1 SQVTM, CDR2 ANQGSEA. The CDR3 runs 13 residues.

In this sample, this clone turned up a few times. The chain combines TRBV2 with TRBJ2-4, with TRBD2 as a possible D gene (5 bases). The germline V and J ends were trimmed by 6 bases and 0 bases, with 15 bases remaining between them. The germline gives CDR1 SNHLY, CDR2 FYNNEI. This CDR3 comprises 16 residues. CDR3 nucleotide sequence: TGTGCCAGCAGGGCCGGGGAAACCGGAGCCAAAAACATTCAGTACTTC. The encoded protein is CASRAGETGAKNIQYF.

This chain connects TRBV18 to TRBJ1-1, with a tentative D call TRBD1 (5 bases). V dropped 3 bases and J dropped 7 bases, with 12 bases sitting between them. The CDR3 extends over 13 amino acids. CDR1 and CDR2 (germline): KGHSH, LQKENI. The CDR3 sequence: CASSPHVDSEAFF. The CDR3 coding sequence is TGTGCCAGCTCACCGCACGTCGACAGTGAAGCTTTCTTT.

This clone has just a few counts. The chain employs TRBV11-3 and TRBJ2-1, with TRBD1 matching 7 bases. The CDR3 sequence is 14 residues long. After removal of 4 bases from V and 10 bases from J, the junction contained 10 bases not matched to a gene. Looked up from germline, CDR1 is SGHNT and CDR2 is YENEEA. CDR3 region: CASSSGGSLPEQFF. The CDR3 DNA is TGTGCCAGCAGCTCAGGGGGTAGCCTCCCAGAGCAGTTCTTC.

This clone was observed a single time. This rearrangement joins TRBV2 to TRBJ1-5, with unresolved D. V was clipped by 8 bases and J by 0 bases, with 8 bases between them. This CDR3 spans 13 amino acids. CDR1 and CDR2 from the germline V gene are SNHLY and FYNNEI. The CDR3 nucleotides are TGTGCCAGCGGCGCGGTTAGCAATCAGCCCCAGCATTTT. Amino acids: CASGAVSNQPQHF.